The entry below gives a single TCR beta chain sequence along with its context. The CDR3 totals 15 residues. The data originate from a study of blood T cell repertoires in COVID-19. The data were produced by immunoSEQ multiplex PCR, yet TCRdb's version contains in-frame clones alone and is incomplete. This sample carries 200,000 or so clones, 92% of them seen once, and the ten largest clones take around 0.85%. This clonotype originated in a man in his sixties with COVID-19, enrolled during active disease. The source material was peripheral blood. The gene calls are TRBV21-1 and TRBJ1-6; the D call of TRBD1 is as the table states it, not checked on the DNA. TRBV21-1 is classified as a pseudogene. The CDR3 DNA reads TGTGCCAGCAGCAAGGACCGGACAGTTAATTCACCCCTCCACTTT. It is translated as CASSKDRTVNSPLHF.